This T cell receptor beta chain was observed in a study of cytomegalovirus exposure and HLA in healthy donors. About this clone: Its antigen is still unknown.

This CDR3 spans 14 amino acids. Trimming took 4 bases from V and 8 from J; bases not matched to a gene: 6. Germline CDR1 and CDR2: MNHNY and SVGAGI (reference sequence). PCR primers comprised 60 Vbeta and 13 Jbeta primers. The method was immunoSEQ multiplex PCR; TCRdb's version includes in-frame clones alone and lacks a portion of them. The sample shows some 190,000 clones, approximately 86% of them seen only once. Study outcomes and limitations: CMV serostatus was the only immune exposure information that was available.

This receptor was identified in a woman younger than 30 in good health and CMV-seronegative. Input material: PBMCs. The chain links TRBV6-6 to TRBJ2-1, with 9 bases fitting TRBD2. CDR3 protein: CASSFSGSRDEQFF. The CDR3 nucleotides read TGTGCCAGCAGTTTTAGCGGGAGTAGGGATGAGCAGTTCTTC.